This T cell receptor (beta chain) was sequenced for a study of neurological immune-mediated disorders. The CDR3 has 17 amino acids. V was clipped by 6 bases and J by 8 bases, with 31 bases between them. In germline, CDR1 is DFQATT, CDR2 SNEGSKA (reference sequence). Findings of the study overall: None of the CDR3 amino acid sequences in expanded clones turned up in more than one subject, which points to private repertoires in all groups. The most TCR clonal expansion was seen in HTLV-1-associated myelopathy, and the least was seen in multiple sclerosis, which fell below healthy controls.

Each TCR transcript was tagged with a 10-nucleotide random UMI during 5'RACE. TCRdb re-called the 5' RACE reads with MiXCR, one entry per CDR3 protein. The sample records under 80,000 distinct CDR3 sequences, under 5% being singletons. The table lists this clonotype with many counts. Antigen specificity is unknown. The chain recombines TRBV20-1 with TRBJ1-2; no definite D call. The sequence was obtained from a woman in her forties or fifties with multiple sclerosis. The sequenced sample was PBMCs. The CDR3 reads CSALSATDGRFYGGYTF. As DNA, the CDR3 is TGCAGTGCCCTCTCGGCTACGGACGGGAGGTTCTATGGGGGCTACACCTTC.